Listed below are T cell receptor beta chains from one sample, sequenced in a study of PD-1 blockade in mismatch repair-deficient tumors. Measured with immunoSEQ multiplex PCR; TCRdb has only the in-frame clones, and not every one. The sample lists around 50,000 clones, around 80% seen once, with approximately 3.2% in the top ten. This specimen consisted of peripheral blood, obtained 4 weeks after starting pembrolizumab. These receptor sequences come from an adult with mismatch repair-deficient cancer. Each CDR3 is given with its conserved first and last residue. D genes are given only for firm matches. Size is stated for part of the rows, as once, few or many counts, or as a class when the clone is expanded.

NA,NA,TRBV6-5,TRBJ1-3,CASSSRFGNTIYF,TGTGCCAGCAGTAGTAGGTTTGGAAACACCATATATTTT
once,TRBD1,TRBV5-6,TRBJ1-1,CASSPGTAREAFF,TGTGCCAGCAGCCCTGGGACAGCCCGTGAAGCTTTCTTT
NA,TRBD1,TRBV27,TRBJ2-2,CASSLLRTGNTGELFF,TGTGCCAGCAGTTTACTCCGGACAGGGAACACCGGGGAGCTGTTTTTT
NA,TRBD1,TRBV4-3,TRBJ2-7,CASSRNRGREQYF,TGCGCCAGCAGCCGCAACAGGGGTCGAGAGCAGTACTTC
NA,NA,TRBV14,TRBJ2-2,CASSRRQDTGELFF,TGTGCCAGCAGCCGGCGGCAGGACACCGGGGAGCTGTTTTTT
NA,TRBD1,TRBV7-6,TRBJ2-7,CASSIGQGLYEQYF,TGTGCCAGCAGCATCGGACAGGGCCTCTACGAGCAGTACTTC
once,NA,TRBV5-4,TRBJ2-7,CASSLSANKEQYF,TGTGCCAGCAGCTTATCGGCCAACAAGGAGCAGTACTTC
NA,TRBD2,TRBV29-1,TRBJ2-1,CSVEEILAGYNEQFF,TGCAGCGTTGAAGAGATACTAGCGGGTTACAATGAGCAGTTCTTC
few,NA,TRBV2,TRBJ1-5,CASSPPGTINQPQHF,TGTGCCAGCAGTCCCCCGGGCACGATCAATCAGCCCCAGCATTTT
NA,NA,TRBV5-8,TRBJ2-1,CASSFRGYEQFF,TGTGCCAGCAGCTTTAGGGGATATGAGCAGTTCTTC
NA,NA,TRBV10-3,TRBJ1-1,CAISESGKNTEAFF,TGTGCCATCAGTGAATCTGGGAAGAACACTGAAGCTTTCTTT
NA,NA,TRBV6-1,TRBJ1-1,CASSGGAAFF,TGTGCCAGCAGTGGGGGGGCGGCTTTCTTT
NA,NA,TRBV2,TRBJ1-2,CASRLSEFDYGYTF,TGTGCCAGCAGGCTTAGTGAGTTTGACTATGGCTACACCTTC
NA,TRBD2,TRBV4-3,TRBJ2-1,CASSLASGSTNEQFF,TGCGCCAGCAGCCTCGCTAGCGGGAGTACCAATGAGCAGTTCTTC
once,TRBD2,TRBV9,TRBJ2-5,CASSATPAGGGETQYF,TGTGCCAGCAGCGCTACGCCAGCGGGAGGGGGGGAGACCCAGTACTTC
NA,NA,TRBV7-2,TRBJ2-1,CASSSENRGSYNEQFF,TGTGCCAGCAGCTCCGAGAATAGGGGCTCCTACAATGAGCAGTTCTTC
NA,NA,TRBV27,TRBJ1-5,CASSFRPGNQPQHF,TGTGCCAGCAGTTTTAGGCCAGGGAATCAGCCCCAGCATTTT
NA,NA,TRBV6-4,TRBJ2-5,CASSRNSGETQYF,TGTGCCAGCAGTCGGAACTCGGGGGAGACCCAGTACTTC
NA,NA,TRBV11-3,TRBJ2-7,CASSPSRAGRSEQYF,TGTGCCAGCAGCCCTAGCCGTGCGGGGAGGAGCGAGCAGTACTTC
many,TRBD2,TRBV12-5,TRBJ2-7,CASGLVPGLGGGISYEQYF,TGTGCTAGTGGTTTGGTACCAGGACTAGGAGGAGGAATCTCCTACGAGCAGTACTTC
NA,TRBD2,TRBV11-2,TRBJ2-2,CASSPTSGNTGELFF,TGTGCCAGCAGCCCGACTAGCGGAAACACCGGGGAGCTGTTTTTT
NA,TRBD2,TRBV7-2,TRBJ2-1,CASSLARLAGGGEQFF,TGTGCCAGCAGCTTAGCGCGGCTAGCGGGAGGGGGGGAGCAGTTCTTC
NA,TRBD2,TRBV9,TRBJ2-3,CASSVAPQSGRLEDTQYF,TGTGCCAGCAGCGTAGCTCCACAGAGCGGGAGATTGGAAGATACGCAGTATTTT
NA,NA,TRBV6-5,TRBJ1-4,CASSNPGPKEKLFF,TGTGCCAGCAGCAACCCGGGCCCGAAGGAAAAACTGTTTTTT
NA,NA,TRBV25-1,TRBJ2-2,CASSVQDIVTGELFF,TGTGCCAGCAGTGTACAGGACATTGTCACCGGGGAGCTGTTTTTT
NA,NA,TRBV27,TRBJ2-5,CASSRLDPQETQYF,TGTGCCAGCAGTCGTCTAGATCCCCAAGAGACCCAGTACTTC
NA,NA,TRBV30,TRBJ1-4,CAWSRNSNEKLFF,TGTGCCTGGAGTCGGAACAGCAATGAAAAACTGTTTTTT
NA,TRBD2,TRBV6-5,TRBJ2-5,CASSYDGRAVETQYF,TGTGCCAGCAGTTACGACGGGAGGGCCGTGGAGACCCAGTACTTC
NA,TRBD2,TRBV18,TRBJ2-1,CASSRLAGDDGSSYNEQFF,TGTGCCAGCTCACGACTAGCGGGAGATGATGGTAGCTCCTACAATGAGCAGTTCTTC
few,NA,TRBV30,TRBJ1-5,CAWATAQDQPQHF,TGTGCCTGGGCAACAGCGCAGGATCAGCCCCAGCATTTT
NA,TRBD2,TRBV14,TRBJ2-3,CASSPLSMPGLAGDYTDTQYF,TGTGCCAGCAGCCCCCTTTCCATGCCGGGACTAGCGGGAGATTACACAGATACGCAGTATTTT
NA,TRBD1,TRBV7-2,TRBJ2-6,CASSLQGAGGANVLTF,TGTGCCAGCAGCTTACAGGGGGCGGGTGGGGCCAACGTCCTGACTTTC
NA,TRBD2,TRBV7-2,TRBJ2-1,CASSAGPGGFGDYNEQFF,TGTGCCAGCAGCGCGGGGCCGGGGGGGTTTGGGGACTACAATGAGCAGTTCTTC
once,TRBD2,TRBV6-5,TRBJ2-7,CASRPKRDGTYEQYF,TGTGCCAGCAGGCCAAAGCGGGATGGCACCTACGAGCAGTACTTC
NA,NA,TRBV5-5,TRBJ2-7,CASSLALAPEQYF,TGTGCCAGCAGCTTGGCTCTGGCCCCCGAGCAGTACTTC
NA,NA,TRBV5-1,TRBJ1-2,CASSSDGDLSYGYTF,TGCGCCAGCAGCTCGGACGGGGATTTAAGCTATGGCTACACCTTC
NA,NA,TRBV4-1,TRBJ2-1,CASSPTRGNEQFF,TGCGCCAGCAGCCCGACACGGGGCAATGAGCAGTTCTTC
NA,TRBD1,TRBV6-5,TRBJ1-2,CASSTGQGAGGYTF,TGTGCCAGCAGTACCGGACAGGGGGCGGGTGGCTACACCTTC
NA,NA,TRBV30,TRBJ2-1,CAWSVEDASYNEQFF,TGTGCCTGGAGTGTTGAAGACGCTTCCTACAATGAGCAGTTCTTC
NA,TRBD1,TRBV6-6,TRBJ2-5,CASRQGAGETQYF,TGTGCCAGCAGGCAGGGGGCCGGGGAGACCCAGTACTTC
NA,NA,TRBV5-1,TRBJ2-5,CASRGETQYF,TGCGCCAGCCGGGGGGAGACCCAGTACTTC
NA,NA,TRBV4-1,TRBJ1-5,CASSQVSSVGQPQHF,TGCGCCAGCAGCCAAGTTAGTTCGGTTGGTCAGCCCCAGCATTTT
NA,NA,TRBV6-1,TRBJ1-5,CASSEFFAGNQPQHF,TGTGCCAGCAGTGAATTTTTTGCGGGCAATCAGCCCCAGCATTTT
few,TRBD1,TRBV5-1,TRBJ2-3,CASRGSGGTDTQYF,TGCGCCAGCAGAGGGTCAGGGGGAACAGATACGCAGTATTTT
few,NA,TRBV5-1,TRBJ2-1,CATGTDSYNEQFF,TGCGCCACAGGGACGGACTCCTACAATGAGCAGTTCTTC
NA,NA,TRBV4-3,TRBJ2-2,CASSQDGGGGTGELFF,TGCGCCAGCAGCCAAGATGGGGGAGGGGGCACCGGGGAGCTGTTTTTT